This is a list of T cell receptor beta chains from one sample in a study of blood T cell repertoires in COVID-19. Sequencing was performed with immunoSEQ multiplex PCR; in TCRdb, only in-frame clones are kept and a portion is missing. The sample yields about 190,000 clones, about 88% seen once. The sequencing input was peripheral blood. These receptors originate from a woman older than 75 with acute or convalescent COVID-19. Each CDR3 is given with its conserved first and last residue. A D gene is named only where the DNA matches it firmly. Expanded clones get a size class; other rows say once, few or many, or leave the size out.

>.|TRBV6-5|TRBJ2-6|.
TGTGCCAGCAGTTACTCGAAAGGGGTTGGGGCCAACGTCCTGACTTTC
CASSYSKGVGANVLTF
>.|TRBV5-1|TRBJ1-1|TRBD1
TGCGCCAGCAGCTTGGAAGGGGGCGATTACACTGAAGCTTTCTTT
CASSLEGGDYTEAFF
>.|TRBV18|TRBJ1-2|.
TGTGCCAGCTCACCACCGTCGGGGGGCTACACCTTC
CASSPPSGGYTF
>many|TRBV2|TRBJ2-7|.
TGTGCCAGCACCGGCTCCTACGAGCAGTACTTC
CASTGSYEQYF
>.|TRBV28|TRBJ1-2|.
TGTGCCAGCAGTTCCCAGGTGGTTCTGGGCTACACCTTC
CASSSQVVLGYTF
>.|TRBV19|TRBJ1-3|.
TGTGCCACTCAGGTCTCCTCTGGAAACACCATATATTTT
CATQVSSGNTIYF
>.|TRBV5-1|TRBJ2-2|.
TGCGCCAGCAGCACACGGACAGACACCGGGGAGCTGTTTTTT
CASSTRTDTGELFF
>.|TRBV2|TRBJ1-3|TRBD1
TGTGCCAGCAGTGTCACAGGGGGCGTTTACCCTTACTCTGGAAACACCATATATTTT
CASSVTGGVYPYSGNTIYF
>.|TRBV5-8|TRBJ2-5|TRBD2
TGTGCCAGCTCTTCAGGGAGGGCGCCAGGAACCCAGTACTTC
CASSSGRAPGTQYF
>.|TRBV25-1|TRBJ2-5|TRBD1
TGTGCCAGCAGAGCCGGGACAGGGAAGTACCAAGAGACCCAGTACTTC
CASRAGTGKYQETQYF
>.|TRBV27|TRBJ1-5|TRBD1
TGTGCCAGCAGTACGATCCCGGGACAGGGGGCCTTGGGGCCCCAGCATTTT
CASSTIPGQGALGPQHF
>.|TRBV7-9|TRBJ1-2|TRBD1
TGTGCCAGCAGCTTACGGGACAGGGTTTCCGGCTACACCTTC
CASSLRDRVSGYTF
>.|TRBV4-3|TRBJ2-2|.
TGCGCCAGCAGCCAAGAGCTAGTCGGGGAGCTGTTTTTT
CASSQELVGELFF
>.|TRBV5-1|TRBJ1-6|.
TGCGCCAGCAGCAAGACAAGCTCCTATAATTCACCCCTCCACTTT
CASSKTSSYNSPLHF
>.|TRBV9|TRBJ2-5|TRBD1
TGTGCCAGCAGCGCGACCGGGACAGACAGGAGGAGGGAGACCCAGTACTTC
CASSATGTDRRRETQYF
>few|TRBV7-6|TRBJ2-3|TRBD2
TGTGCCAGCAGCTACGGACTAGCGGGAGCTCGCACAGATACGCAGTATTTT
CASSYGLAGARTDTQYF
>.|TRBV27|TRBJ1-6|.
TGTGCCAGCAGACTCCGGGGGGGACTGACGGCGAGGGATTCACCCCTCCACTTT
CASRLRGGLTARDSPLHF
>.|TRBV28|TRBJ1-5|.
TGTGCCAGCATCCAGGGTAATCAGCCCCAGCATTTT
CASIQGNQPQHF
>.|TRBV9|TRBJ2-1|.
TGTGCCAGCAGCGTAGCCCGGGGGGCGGGATGGGGTGAGCAGTTCTTC
CASSVARGAGWGEQFF
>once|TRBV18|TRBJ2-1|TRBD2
TGTGCCAGCTCCCAGCTGGCGCTAGCGGGGGGTTCCTACAATGAGCAGTTCTTC
CASSQLALAGGSYNEQFF
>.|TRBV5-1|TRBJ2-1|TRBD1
TGCGCCAGCAGCCAGGACAGGATTTACAATGAGCAGTTCTTC
CASSQDRIYNEQFF
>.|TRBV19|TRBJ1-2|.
TGTGCCAGTAGTATTGAGGCTTTCTATGGCTACACCTTC
CASSIEAFYGYTF
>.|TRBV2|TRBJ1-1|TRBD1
TGTGCCAGCAGGGCAACAGGGGGGCCTGAAGCTTTCTTT
CASRATGGPEAFF
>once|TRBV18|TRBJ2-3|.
TGTGCCAGCTCACCGGTAGCCGACACAGATACGCAGTATTTT
CASSPVADTDTQYF
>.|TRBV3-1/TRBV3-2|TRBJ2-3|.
TGTGCCAGCAGCCCCTCGACAGATACGCAGTATTTT
CASSPSTDTQYF
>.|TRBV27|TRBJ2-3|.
TGTGCCAGCAGTCCCTCTGTCGGGTTTCAAGCAGATACGCAGTATTTT
CASSPSVGFQADTQYF
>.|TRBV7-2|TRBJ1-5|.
TGTGCCAGCAGCTTCTCGGGACAAGTAAATCAGCCCCAGCATTTT
CASSFSGQVNQPQHF
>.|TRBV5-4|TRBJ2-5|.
TGTGCCAGCAGCGCCCACAGGGCAGAGACCCAGTACTTC
CASSAHRAETQYF
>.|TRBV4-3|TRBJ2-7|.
TGCGCCAGCAGCCAAGACCGACGGGAGTTCTACGAGCAGTACTTC
CASSQDRREFYEQYF
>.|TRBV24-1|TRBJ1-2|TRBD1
TGTGCCACCAGTGAGGGCTCGGGACAGTTCTTTGGCTACACCTTC
CATSEGSGQFFGYTF
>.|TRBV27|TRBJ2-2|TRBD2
TGTGCCAGCAGTTTCGCGGGAGTTAATGCCGGGGAGCTGTTTTTT
CASSFAGVNAGELFF
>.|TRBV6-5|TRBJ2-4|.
TGTGCCAGCAGCTCGTATTTAGCGAACATTCAGTACTTC
CASSSYLANIQYF
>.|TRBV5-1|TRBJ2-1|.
TGCGCCAGCAGCTTGGAAACTAGCTCCTACAATGAGCAGTTCTTC
CASSLETSSYNEQFF
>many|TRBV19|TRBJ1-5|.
TGTGCCGTCTCAGCTGGACAGAAAAATCAGCCCCAGCATTTT
CAVSAGQKNQPQHF
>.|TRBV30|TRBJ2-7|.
TGTGCCTGGGCAGGGTTTAACTCCTACGAGCAGTACTTC
CAWAGFNSYEQYF
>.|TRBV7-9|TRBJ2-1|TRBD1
TGTGCCAGCAGCTTAAAGGGGACAGGGTACAATGAGCAGTTCTTC
CASSLKGTGYNEQFF
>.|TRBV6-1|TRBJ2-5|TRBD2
TGTGCCAGCAGTGTGGGGAGGGGCAGGTACCAAGAGACCCAGTACTTC
CASSVGRGRYQETQYF